This T cell receptor (beta chain) came from a study of shared T cell receptors in the human thymus. The data were produced by immunoSEQ multiplex PCR, yet TCRdb's version contains in-frame clones alone and is incomplete. There are about 610,000 clones in the sample; over 75% occur only once, and 0.0095% to 0.013% lies in the top ten. Only a few counts were recorded for this clone. The CDR3 totals 14 residues. Looked up from germline, CDR1 is KGHSH and CDR2 is LQKENI. Trimming cost V 4 bases and J 4 bases, with 13 bases left between them. The data also belong to a second study, concerning human thymus T cells.

This chain links TRBV18 with TRBJ2-5; a possible D gene is TRBD2 (6 bases). This TCR derives from a boy younger than two with a congenital heart defect. The sequenced material came from thymocytes. Written as DNA, the CDR3 is TGTGCCAGCTCACAGGCGGGACCGGGAGAGACCCAGTACTTC. It is translated as CASSQAGPGETQYF.